This T cell receptor beta chain appears in the sequencing data of a study of cytomegalovirus exposure and HLA in healthy donors. The study's findings and limits: Some highly shared sequence variants likely arose as a pipeline artifact.

Regarding this clone: Its antigen is undetermined.

The PCR made use of 60 Vbeta and 13 Jbeta primers. Assay: immunoSEQ multiplex PCR; the TCRdb copy retains only in-frame clones and omits some. The sample has approximately 150,000 clones, roughly 80% seen once. Germline V gene sequence: CDR1 SEHNR, CDR2 FQNEAQ (reference sequence). The CDR3 spans 14 residues. Trimming took off 1 base at V and 2 bases at J, with 9 bases between the two ends. V gene TRBV7-9 combines with J gene TRBJ2-7; TRBD2 might be the D (5 bases). The sample taken for sequencing was PBMCs. The sequence was obtained from a young man in good health and CMV-seronegative. CDR3 amino acids: CASSLGERAYEQYF. The CDR3 coding sequence is TGTGCCAGCAGCTTAGGGGAGAGAGCCTACGAGCAGTACTTC. Supplemented by reference TRBV7-9 and TRBJ2-7, the full variable domain reads DTGVSQNPRHKITKRGQNVTFRCDPISEHNRLYWYRQTLGQGPEFLTYFQNEAQLEKSRLLSDRFSAERPKGSFSTLEIQRTEQGDSAMYLCASSLGERAYEQYFGPGTRLTVT.